One sample yielded the 32 T cell receptor beta chains listed below, sequenced in a study of blood T cells in healthy people across ages. Primed by a sample-barcoded 5' primer and a J-beta primer mix, a second PCR proceeded for roughly 7 to 11 cycles. MiXCR, run by TCRdb on the 5' RACE reads, gives a single entry per CDR3 protein. The profile covers 1.2 million to 1.5 million distinct CDR3 sequences, with about 40% appearing a single time and approximately 7.9% taken by the ten largest. The sample consisted of blood. The source of these receptors is a woman in her late teens or twenties in good health.

This clonotype has more than one count but fewer than ten. This chain connects TRBV27 to TRBJ2-7, with D possibly matching TRBD1 (7 bases). V lost 7 bases, J lost 8 bases, and 18 bases lay in between. This CDR3 comprises 13 residues. The germline CDR1 and CDR2 sequences are MNHEY and SMNVEV (reference sequence). The CDR3 DNA sequence: TGTGCCAGCACAGGGGGAGGATTAGTGAAGCAGTACTTC. This gives the protein CASTGGGLVKQYF.

The chain has TRBV7-8 and TRBJ2-7; 9 bases map to TRBD2. Germline trimming cut 5 bases from V and 7 bases from J; bases unmatched to any gene: 15. CDR3 length: 16 amino acids. Germline V lookup: CDR1 SGHVS, CDR2 FQNEAQ. CDR3: CASSPTVGGRAQEQYF. CDR3 DNA: TGTGCCAGCAGCCCGACAGTGGGCGGGAGGGCCCAGGAGCAGTACTTC.

A few counts support this clonotype. This sequence joins TRBV6-5 and TRBJ1-4; D unclear. The CDR3 totals 19 residues. Germline-derived CDR1 and CDR2 are MNHEY and SVGAGI. Trimming shortened V by 6 bases and J by 0 bases, and 23 bases separated the two germline ends. The CDR3 nucleotides are TGTGCCAGCAGCTATAAGACGCCGGGAACATATGCAACTAATGAAAAACTGTTTTTT. It encodes CASSYKTPGTYATNEKLFF.

This chain links TRBV28 with TRBJ2-7, with a weak D call TRBD2 (6 bases). Germline V gene lookup returns CDR1 MDHEN and CDR2 SYDVKM. The length of the CDR3 is 14 residues. The V gene lost 8 bases and the J gene lost 5 bases, with 19 bases spanning the gap. This chain's CDR3 is CASHSPGVRDEQYF. The CDR3 DNA sequence: TGTGCCAGCCACTCCCCGGGGGTTAGGGACGAGCAGTACTTC.

CDR3 residues: CASSEPGGGAGLNYGYTF. CDR3 in DNA: TGTGCCAGCAGTGAACCGGGTGGAGGGGCAGGGTTGAACTATGGCTACACCTTC. This chain connects TRBV2 to TRBJ1-2, with D possibly matching TRBD1 (5 bases). The germline gives CDR1 SNHLY, CDR2 FYNNEI. Trimming cost V 2 bases and J 2 bases, with 21 bases left between them. This CDR3 spans 18 amino acids.

This chain's CDR3 is CASSLTSGRVVYEQYF. As DNA, the CDR3 is TGCGCCAGCAGCTTAACTAGCGGGAGGGTGGTCTACGAGCAGTACTTC. This chain joins TRBV5-1 and TRBJ2-7; the match to TRBD2 covers 13 bases. With V trimmed by 2 bases and J by 3 bases, 5 bases remained unmatched. The CDR3 is 16 residues long. Germline assignment: CDR1 SGHRS and CDR2 YFSETQ.

The chain combines TRBV27 with TRBJ2-7, with D perhaps matching TRBD2 (6 bases). Trimming pared 6 bases from V and 2 bases from J, leaving 14 bases between. This CDR3 comprises 14 residues. Germline V gene lookup returns CDR1 MNHEY and CDR2 SMNVEV (reference sequence). The CDR3 bases are TGTGCCAGCAGGTATTCGGGGGTTCCCTACGAGCAGTACTTC. Its translation is CASRYSGVPYEQYF.

The chain combines TRBV27 with TRBJ2-7, with D unresolved. Between the trimmed V and J ends, which lost 4 bases and 3 bases, there was a span of 10 bases. Germline CDR1 MNHEY, CDR2 SMNVEV (reference sequence). This CDR3 region has 13 residues. The CDR3 reads CASSSRTFYEQYF. CDR3 bases: TGTGCCAGCAGTTCCCGGACCTTCTACGAGCAGTACTTC.

The V and J genes are TRBV2 and TRBJ2-2; the D is unclear. This CDR3 contains 15 residues. Germline lookup yields CDR1 SNHLY and CDR2 FYNNEI. V lost 4 bases to trimming and J lost 0 bases, with 9 bases between them. This chain's CDR3 is CASSVVSSNTGELFF. In DNA, the CDR3 is TGTGCCAGCAGTGTAGTCAGCTCGAACACCGGGGAGCTGTTTTTT. The variable domain in full, with the rest retrieved from reference TRBV2 and TRBJ2-2, is EPEVTQTPSHQVTQMGQEVILRCVPISNHLYFYWYRQILGQKVEFLVSFYNNEISEKSEIFDDQFSVERPDGSNFTLKIRSTKLEDSAMYFCASSVVSSNTGELFFGEGSRLTVL.

V gene TRBV7-2 combines with J gene TRBJ2-1, with D possibly being TRBD2 (6 bases). Between the trimmed V and J ends, which lost 1 base and 10 bases, there was a span of 17 bases. The CDR3 runs to 15 residues. The germline V gene has CDR1 SGHTA and CDR2 FQGNSA. The chain's CDR3 is CASSLGASAVKEQFF. CDR3 in DNA: TGTGCCAGCAGCTTAGGGGCTAGCGCGGTGAAGGAGCAGTTCTTC. The whole variable domain, remainder taken from reference TRBV7-2 and TRBJ2-1, is GAGVSQSPSNKVTEKGKDVELRCDPISGHTALYWYRQSLGQGLEFLIYFQGNSAPDKSGLPSDRFSAERTGGSVSTLTIQRTQQEDSAVYLCASSLGASAVKEQFFGPGTRLTVL.

In DNA form, the CDR3 reads TGTGCCAGCAGTGGGAGTAGCGGGGGTGGGGATGAGCAGTTCTTC. Its translation is CASSGSSGGGDEQFF. V and J are TRBV6-4 and TRBJ2-1, with TRBD2 matching over 9 bases. Trimming took 4 bases from V and 8 from J; bases not matched to a gene: 9. The CDR3 totals 15 residues. Germline CDR1 reads MRHNA; CDR2 reads SNTAGT.

The V call is TRBV20-1, the J call TRBJ2-5; 12 bases match TRBD2. V was pared by 4 bases and J by 1 base, with 4 bases of the junction left unmatched. The germline CDR1 and CDR2 sequences are DFQATT and SNEGSKA (reference sequence). CDR3 length: 15 amino acids. The CDR3 nucleotides read TGCAGTGCTATCCCTAGCGGGAGGGTCCAAGAGACCCAGTACTTC. Its translation is CSAIPSGRVQETQYF.

The chain uses TRBV2 and TRBJ2-7, with D maybe TRBD1 (5 bases). Trimming pared 10 bases from V and 6 bases from J, leaving 16 bases between. There are 12 residues in the CDR3. Germline V gives CDR1 SNHLY, CDR2 FYNNEI. The CDR3 spells CATFVGEGEQYF. In nucleotides, the CDR3 is TGTGCCACCTTTGTAGGGGAAGGCGAGCAGTACTTC.

The chain employs TRBV10-3 and TRBJ2-5, with D perhaps TRBD1 (5 bases). Trimming took 3 bases from V and 3 from J, leaving 8 bases between them. This CDR3 is built from 13 residues. Germline V gene data show CDR1 as ENHRY and CDR2 as SYGVKD. The CDR3 protein is CAISDSTEETQYF. Here the CDR3 DNA reads TGTGCCATCAGTGACTCGACAGAAGAGACCCAGTACTTC.

This chain joins TRBV20-1 and TRBJ1-2, with D perhaps TRBD1 (6 bases). Trimming stripped 0 bases from V and 7 bases from J, with 12 bases between. The CDR3 consists of 13 residues. CDR1 DFQATT and CDR2 SNEGSKA come from the germline V gene (reference sequence). The CDR3: CSARDPQGSGYTF. The CDR3 nucleotides are TGCAGTGCTAGAGATCCCCAGGGGTCTGGCTACACCTTC.

This clonotype has more than one count but fewer than ten. V usage is TRBV12-3 or TRBV12-4 and J usage is TRBJ1-2, with no clear D. V lost 6 bases, J lost 4 bases, and 18 bases lay in between. The CDR3 spans 15 residues. The CDR3 DNA sequence: TGTGCCAGCAGCCAACCGACCCGGGCGGGCTATGGCTACACCTTC. Amino acids: CASSQPTRAGYGYTF.

Only a few counts were recorded for this clonotype. The gene calls are TRBV12-3 or TRBV12-4 and TRBJ2-4; unclear D gene. The CDR3 consists of 14 residues. V gave up 6 bases and J gave up 0 bases, with 9 bases separating them. This CDR3 reads CASSQPLAKNIQYF. In nucleotides, the CDR3 is TGTGCCAGCAGCCAGCCCTTAGCCAAAAACATTCAGTACTTC.

The rearrangement joins TRBV28 to TRBJ2-5, with 7 bases fitting TRBD2. The CDR3 runs to 15 residues. The germline V gene encodes CDR1 MDHEN and CDR2 SYDVKM. Trimming removed 3 bases from V and 3 bases from J; junction bases left unmatched: 7. The CDR3 bases are TGTGCCAGCAGTTTGGGAGGGACCCAAAAAGAGACCCAGTACTTC. It codes for CASSLGGTQKETQYF. Based on the CDR3 plus reference TRBV28 and TRBJ2-5, the full variable domain is DVKVTQSSRYLVKRTGEKVFLECVQDMDHENMFWYRQDPGLGLRLIYFSYDVKMKEKGDIPEGYSVSREKKERFSLILESASTNQTSMYLCASSLGGTQKETQYFGPGTRLLVL.

This sequence joins TRBV3-1 and TRBJ2-4, with 14 bases that match TRBD2. The J call is doubtful: the DNA matches TRBJ2-7 better. The CDR3 covers 17 residues. From germline, CDR1 is LGHDT and CDR2 YNNKEL (reference sequence). In DNA form, the CDR3 reads TGTGCCAGCAGCTTTGACACGGGACTAGCGGGAGTAGTCGAGCAGTACTTC. Amino acid sequence: CASSFDTGLAGVVEQYF.

The chain carries TRBV5-1 and TRBJ2-1; TRBD2 agrees at 10 bases. The V gene's germline CDR1 is SGHRS and CDR2 YFSETQ. The CDR3 covers 15 residues. V trimming: 4 bases; J trimming: 9 bases; junction bases outside the gene matches: 10. DNA for the CDR3: TGCGCCAGCAGCAGGGAGGTAGCGGGAGGTGGTGAGCAGTTCTTC. Protein product: CASSREVAGGGEQFF.

The table lists this clonotype with many counts. The chain combines TRBV29-1 with TRBJ2-3, with D hard to call. Trimming removed 3 bases at V and 3 bases at J, with 4 bases between. CDR3 length: 11 residues. The germline V gene has CDR1 SQVTM and CDR2 ANQGSEA. In DNA, the CDR3 is TGCAGCGTTGACGTGACAGATACGCAGTATTTT. This sequence encodes CSVDVTDTQYF.

The CDR3 sequence: CASSGDTTQSYNEQYF. The CDR3 DNA reads TGTGCCAGCAGCGGGGACACAACCCAATCCTACAATGAGCAGTACTTC. The chain is built from TRBV7-9 and TRBJ2-5, with a tentative D call TRBD1 (6 bases). CDR1 is SEHNR, CDR2 FQNEAQ, per germline (reference sequence). The V gene lost 5 bases and the J gene lost 11 bases, with 27 bases spanning the gap. The CDR3 runs 16 residues.

The chain employs TRBV2 and TRBJ2-5; D remains unclear. V lost 3 bases and J 1 base, leaving 9 bases between the germline ends. The CDR3 has 14 amino acids. Germline loops: CDR1 SNHLY, CDR2 FYNNEI. In nucleotides, the CDR3 is TGTGCCAGCAGTGATACGAACACCCAAGAGACCCAGTACTTC. Amino acids: CASSDTNTQETQYF.

This clonotype was recorded a few times. The V and J genes are TRBV29-1 and TRBJ2-2; D is perhaps TRBD1 (5 bases). V gave up 7 bases and J gave up 4 bases, with 10 bases separating them. Germline V gene lookup returns CDR1 SQVTM and CDR2 ANQGSEA. This CDR3 contains 12 residues. This chain's CDR3 is CSAPGSTGELFF. The CDR3 nucleotides read TGCAGCGCCCCAGGGTCCACCGGGGAGCTGTTTTTT.

V usage is TRBV30 and J usage is TRBJ2-7, with a weak D call TRBD1 (7 bases). In germline, CDR1 is GTSNPN, CDR2 SVGIG (reference sequence). The length of the CDR3 is 14 residues. The germline V and J ends were trimmed by 4 bases and 5 bases, with 18 bases remaining between them. The chain's CDR3 is CAWKGQGGANEQYF. The DNA for the CDR3 is TGTGCCTGGAAGGGTCAGGGGGGAGCCAACGAGCAGTACTTC.

This clonotype was detected many times. The chain uses TRBV20-1 and TRBJ2-7, with unresolved D. Germline values: CDR1 DFQATT, CDR2 SNEGSKA (reference sequence). The CDR3 has 12 residues. V lost 0 bases, J lost 2 bases, and 5 bases lay in between. The CDR3 sequence is CSAREPPYEQYF. The CDR3 region has the DNA TGCAGTGCTAGAGAACCACCCTACGAGCAGTACTTC.

In this sample, this clonotype turned up a few times. The V gene is TRBV12-3 or TRBV12-4, the J gene TRBJ1-2; 7 positions match TRBD1. The CDR3 contains 14 residues. V shed 6 bases, J shed 8 bases, and the junction held 12 bases outside the gene matches. CDR3 region: CASRKQGRLGGYTF. The CDR3 DNA reads as TGTGCCAGCAGAAAACAGGGGCGTCTCGGGGGCTACACCTTC.

The chain has TRBV7-8 and TRBJ1-6; 8 bases map to TRBD1. The CDR3 is made up of 13 amino acids. Trimming cost V 6 bases and J 10 bases; bases outside gene matches: 5. Germline V lookup: CDR1 SGHVS, CDR2 FQNEAQ. The CDR3 here is CASRETGDSPLHF. CDR3 DNA sequence: TGTGCCAGCAGGGAGACAGGGGACTCACCCCTCCACTTT.

V is TRBV5-1 and J is TRBJ1-2; D unclear. The V gene lost 0 bases and the J gene lost 7 bases, with 13 bases spanning the gap. The CDR3 length is 14 residues. Germline values: CDR1 SGHRS, CDR2 YFSETQ. The CDR3: CASSLEPETGGYTF. CDR3 coding DNA: TGCGCCAGCAGCTTGGAACCGGAGACGGGTGGCTACACCTTC.

The genes are TRBV6-6 and TRBJ2-5; TRBD2 aligns across 8 bases. The CDR3 extends over 14 amino acids. V lost 1 base and J lost 11; bases outside the gene matches: 9. Germline V gene data show CDR1 as MNHNY and CDR2 as SVGAGI (reference sequence). CDR3 region: CASSYLREAGEQYF. Here the CDR3 DNA reads TGTGCCAGCAGTTACTTGCGGGAGGCGGGAGAGCAGTACTTC.

V is TRBV6-6 and J is TRBJ2-3; 10 bases map to TRBD1. The CDR3 consists of 15 residues. Trimming cost V 5 bases and J 3 bases; bases outside gene matches: 5. Germline V gene lookup returns CDR1 MNHNY and CDR2 SVGAGI (reference sequence). CDR3 amino acids: CASSLPGQGTDTQYF. CDR3 bases: TGTGCCAGCAGTCTCCCGGGACAGGGGACAGATACGCAGTATTTT.

This clonotype was detected only a few times. The CDR3 here is CASSLHGQGTEKLFF. DNA for the CDR3: TGTGCCAGCAGCTTACATGGGCAGGGAACCGAAAAACTGTTTTTT. The V gene is TRBV7-8, the J gene TRBJ1-4; maybe TRBD1 (5 bases). Between the trimmed V and J ends, which lost 2 bases and 8 bases, there was a span of 15 bases. The CDR3 runs 15 residues. The germline V gene encodes CDR1 SGHVS and CDR2 FQNEAQ.